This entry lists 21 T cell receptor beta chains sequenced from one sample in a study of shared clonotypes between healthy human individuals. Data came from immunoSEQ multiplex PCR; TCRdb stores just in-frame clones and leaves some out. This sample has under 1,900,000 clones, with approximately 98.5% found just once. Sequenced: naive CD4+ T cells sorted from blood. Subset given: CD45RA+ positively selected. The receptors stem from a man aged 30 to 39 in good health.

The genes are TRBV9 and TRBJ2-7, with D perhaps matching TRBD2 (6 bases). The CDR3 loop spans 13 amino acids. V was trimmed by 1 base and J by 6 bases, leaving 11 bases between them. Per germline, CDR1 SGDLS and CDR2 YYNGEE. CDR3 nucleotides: TGTGCCAGCAGCGTATTCGGGAGCAGCGAGCAGTACTTC. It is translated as CASSVFGSSEQYF.

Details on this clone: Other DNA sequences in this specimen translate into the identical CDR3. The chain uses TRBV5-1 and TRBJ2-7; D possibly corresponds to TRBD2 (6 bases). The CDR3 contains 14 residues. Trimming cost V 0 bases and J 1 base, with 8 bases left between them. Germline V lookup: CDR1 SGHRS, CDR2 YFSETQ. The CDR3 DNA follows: TGCGCCAGCAGCTTGGCGGGAGAATCCTACGAGCAGTACTTC. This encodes CASSLAGESYEQYF.

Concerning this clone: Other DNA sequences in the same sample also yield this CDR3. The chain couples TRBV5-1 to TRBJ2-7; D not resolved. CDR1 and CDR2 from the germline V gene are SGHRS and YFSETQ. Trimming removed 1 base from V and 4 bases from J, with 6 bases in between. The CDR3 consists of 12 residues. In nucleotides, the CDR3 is TGCGCCAGCAGCTTGACAGAATACGAGCAGTACTTC. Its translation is CASSLTEYEQYF. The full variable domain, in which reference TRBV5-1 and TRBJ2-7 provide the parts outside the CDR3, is KAGVTQTPRYLIKTRGQQVTLSCSPISGHRSVSWYQQTPGQGLQFLFEYFSETQRNKGNFPGRFSGRQFSNSRSEMNVSTLELGDSALYLCASSLTEYEQYFGPGTRLTVT.

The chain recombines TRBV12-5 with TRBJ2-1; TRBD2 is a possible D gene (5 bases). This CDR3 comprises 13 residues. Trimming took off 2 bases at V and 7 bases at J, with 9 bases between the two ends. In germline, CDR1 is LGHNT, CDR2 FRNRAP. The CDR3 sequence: CASGLPGINEQFF. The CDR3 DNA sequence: TGTGCTAGTGGTTTGCCGGGAATTAATGAGCAGTTCTTC.

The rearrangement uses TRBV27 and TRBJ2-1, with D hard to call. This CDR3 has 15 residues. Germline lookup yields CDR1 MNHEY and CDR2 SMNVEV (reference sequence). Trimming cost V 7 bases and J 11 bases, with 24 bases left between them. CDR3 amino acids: CASMSPVSRLSKQFF. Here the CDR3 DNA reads TGTGCCAGCATGTCACCGGTCTCCCGTCTTAGTAAGCAGTTCTTC.

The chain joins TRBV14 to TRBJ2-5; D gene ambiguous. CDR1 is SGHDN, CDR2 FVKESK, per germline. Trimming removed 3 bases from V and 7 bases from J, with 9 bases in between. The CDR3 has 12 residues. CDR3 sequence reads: CASSQIPATQYF. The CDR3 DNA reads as TGTGCCAGCAGCCAGATTCCGGCGACCCAGTACTTC. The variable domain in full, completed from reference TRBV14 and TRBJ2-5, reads EAGVTQFPSHSVIEKGQTVTLRCDPISGHDNLYWYRRVMGKEIKFLLHFVKESKQDESGMPNNRFLAERTGGTYSTLKVQPAELEDSGVYFCASSQIPATQYFGPGTRLLVL.

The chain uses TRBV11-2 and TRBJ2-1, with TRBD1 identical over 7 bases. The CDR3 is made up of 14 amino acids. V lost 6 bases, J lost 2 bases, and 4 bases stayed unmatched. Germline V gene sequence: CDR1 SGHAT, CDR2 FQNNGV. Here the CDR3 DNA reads TGTGCCAGCAGTGCAGACAGGGCCTACAATGAGCAGTTCTTC. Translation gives CASSADRAYNEQFF. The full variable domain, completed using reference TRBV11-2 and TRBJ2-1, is EAGVAQSPRYKIIEKRQSVAFWCNPISGHATLYWYQQILGQGPKLLIQFQNNGVVDDSQLPKDRFSAERLKGVDSTLKIQPAKLEDSAVYLCASSADRAYNEQFFGPGTRLTVL.

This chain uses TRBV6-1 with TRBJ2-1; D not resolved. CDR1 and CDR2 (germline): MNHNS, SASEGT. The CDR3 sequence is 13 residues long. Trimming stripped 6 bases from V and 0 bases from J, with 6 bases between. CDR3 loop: CASRLSSYNEQFF. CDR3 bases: TGTGCCAGCAGACTAAGCTCCTACAATGAGCAGTTCTTC.

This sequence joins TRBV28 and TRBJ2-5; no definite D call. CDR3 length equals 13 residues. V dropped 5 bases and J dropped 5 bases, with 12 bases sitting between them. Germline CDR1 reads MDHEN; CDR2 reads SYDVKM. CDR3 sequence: CASSRPPRETQYF. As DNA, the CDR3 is TGTGCCAGCAGTCGCCCGCCCCGGGAGACCCAGTACTTC.

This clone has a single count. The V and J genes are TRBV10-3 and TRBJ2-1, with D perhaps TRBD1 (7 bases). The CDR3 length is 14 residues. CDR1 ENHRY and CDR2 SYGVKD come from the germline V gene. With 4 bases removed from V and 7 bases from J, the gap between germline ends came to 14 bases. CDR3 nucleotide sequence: TGTGCCATCAGTGCGACAGGGAGCGGGAATGAGCAGTTCTTC. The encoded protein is CAISATGSGNEQFF.

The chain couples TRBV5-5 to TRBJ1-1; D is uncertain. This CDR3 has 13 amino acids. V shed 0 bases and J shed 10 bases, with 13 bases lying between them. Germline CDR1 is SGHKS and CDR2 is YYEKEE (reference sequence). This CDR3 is CASSLAGKPVAFF. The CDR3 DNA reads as TGTGCCAGCAGCTTGGCCGGGAAACCTGTAGCTTTCTTT.

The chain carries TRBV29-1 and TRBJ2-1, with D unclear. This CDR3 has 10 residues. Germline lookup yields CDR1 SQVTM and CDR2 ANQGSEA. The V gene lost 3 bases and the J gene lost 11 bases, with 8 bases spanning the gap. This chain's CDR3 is CSVDMGKQFF. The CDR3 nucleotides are TGCAGCGTTGACATGGGGAAGCAGTTCTTC.

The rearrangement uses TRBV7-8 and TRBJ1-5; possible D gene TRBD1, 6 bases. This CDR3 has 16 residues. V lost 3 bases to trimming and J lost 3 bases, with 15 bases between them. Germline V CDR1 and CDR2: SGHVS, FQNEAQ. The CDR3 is CASSFTTGPFNQPQHF. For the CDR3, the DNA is TGTGCCAGCAGCTTTACGACAGGCCCATTCAATCAGCCCCAGCATTTT.

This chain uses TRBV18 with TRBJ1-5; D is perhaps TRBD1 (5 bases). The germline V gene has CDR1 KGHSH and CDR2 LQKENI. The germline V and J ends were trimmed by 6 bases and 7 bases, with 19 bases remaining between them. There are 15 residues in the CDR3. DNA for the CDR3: TGTGCCAGCTCTCCCAGCGGGGACCAGCGGCAGCCCCAGCATTTT. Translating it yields CASSPSGDQRQPQHF.

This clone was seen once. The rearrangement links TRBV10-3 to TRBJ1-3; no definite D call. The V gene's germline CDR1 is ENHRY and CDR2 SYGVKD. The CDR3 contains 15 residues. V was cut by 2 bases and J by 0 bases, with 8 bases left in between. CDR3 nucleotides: TGTGCCATCAGTGAGACGGGGATCTCTGGAAACACCATATATTTT. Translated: CAISETGISGNTIYF.

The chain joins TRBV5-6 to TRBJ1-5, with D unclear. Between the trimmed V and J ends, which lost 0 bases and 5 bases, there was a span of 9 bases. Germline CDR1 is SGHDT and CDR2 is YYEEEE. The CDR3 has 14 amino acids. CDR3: CASSLAQSYQPQHF. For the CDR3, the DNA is TGTGCCAGCAGCTTGGCCCAAAGTTATCAGCCCCAGCATTTT. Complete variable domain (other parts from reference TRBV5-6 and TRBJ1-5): DAGVTQSPTHLIKTRGQQVTLRCSPKSGHDTVSWYQQALGQGPQFIFQYYEEEERQRGNFPDRFSGHQFPNYSSELNVNALLLGDSALYLCASSLAQSYQPQHFGDGTRLSIL.

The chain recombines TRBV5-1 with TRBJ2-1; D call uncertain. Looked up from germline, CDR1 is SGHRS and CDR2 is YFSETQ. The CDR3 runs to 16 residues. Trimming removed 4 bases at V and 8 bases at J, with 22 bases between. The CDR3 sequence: CASSPTGRRPQDEQFF. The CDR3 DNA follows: TGCGCCAGCAGCCCGACCGGAAGAAGACCTCAAGATGAGCAGTTCTTC.

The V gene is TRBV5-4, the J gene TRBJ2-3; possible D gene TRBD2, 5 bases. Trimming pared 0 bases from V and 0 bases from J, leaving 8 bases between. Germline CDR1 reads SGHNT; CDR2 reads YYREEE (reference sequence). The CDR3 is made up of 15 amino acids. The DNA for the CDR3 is TGTGCCAGCAGCTTGGTACCGGGGAGCACAGATACGCAGTATTTT. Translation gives CASSLVPGSTDTQYF.

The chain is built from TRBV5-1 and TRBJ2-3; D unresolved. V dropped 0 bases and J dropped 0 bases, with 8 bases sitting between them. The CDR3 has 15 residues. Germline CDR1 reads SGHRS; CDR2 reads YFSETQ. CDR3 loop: CASSLDMTSTDTQYF. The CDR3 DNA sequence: TGCGCCAGCAGCTTGGATATGACTAGCACAGATACGCAGTATTTT. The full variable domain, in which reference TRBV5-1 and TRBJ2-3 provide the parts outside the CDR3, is KAGVTQTPRYLIKTRGQQVTLSCSPISGHRSVSWYQQTPGQGLQFLFEYFSETQRNKGNFPGRFSGRQFSNSRSEMNVSTLELGDSALYLCASSLDMTSTDTQYFGPGTRLTVL.

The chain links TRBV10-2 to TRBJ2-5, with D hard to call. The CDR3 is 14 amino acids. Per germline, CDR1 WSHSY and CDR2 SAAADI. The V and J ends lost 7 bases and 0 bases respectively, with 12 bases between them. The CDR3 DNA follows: TGCGCCAGCAATGGACGAAAATACCAAGAGACCCAGTACTTC. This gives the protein CASNGRKYQETQYF.

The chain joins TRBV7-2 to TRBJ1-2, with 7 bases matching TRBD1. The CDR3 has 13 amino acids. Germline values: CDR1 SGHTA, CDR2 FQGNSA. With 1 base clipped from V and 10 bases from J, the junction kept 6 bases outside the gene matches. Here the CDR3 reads CASSLELGTAYTF. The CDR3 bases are TGTGCCAGCAGCTTAGAATTGGGGACAGCCTACACCTTC. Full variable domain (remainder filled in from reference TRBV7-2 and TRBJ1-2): GAGVSQSPSNKVTEKGKDVELRCDPISGHTALYWYRQSLGQGLEFLIYFQGNSAPDKSGLPSDRFSAERTGGSVSTLTIQRTQQEDSAVYLCASSLELGTAYTFGSGTRLTVV.